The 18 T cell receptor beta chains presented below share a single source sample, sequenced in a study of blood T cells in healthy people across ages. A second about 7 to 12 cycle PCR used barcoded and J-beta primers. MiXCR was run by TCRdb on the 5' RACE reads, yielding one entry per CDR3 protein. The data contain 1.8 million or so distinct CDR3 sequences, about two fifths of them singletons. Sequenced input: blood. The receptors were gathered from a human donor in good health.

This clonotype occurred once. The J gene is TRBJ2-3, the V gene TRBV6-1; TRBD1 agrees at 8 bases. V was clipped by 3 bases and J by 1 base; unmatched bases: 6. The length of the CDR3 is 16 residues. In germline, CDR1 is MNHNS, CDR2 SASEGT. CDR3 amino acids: CASSDIGGQGTDTQYF. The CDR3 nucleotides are TGTGCCAGCAGTGATATTGGGGGACAGGGCACAGATACGCAGTATTTT.

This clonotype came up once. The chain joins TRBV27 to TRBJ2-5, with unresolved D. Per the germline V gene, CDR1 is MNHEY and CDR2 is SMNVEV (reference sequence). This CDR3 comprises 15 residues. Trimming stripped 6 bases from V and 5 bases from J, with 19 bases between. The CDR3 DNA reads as TGTGCCAGCAGCTTAGCATCAGGTTTTAGGGAGACCCAGTACTTC. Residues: CASSLASGFRETQYF.

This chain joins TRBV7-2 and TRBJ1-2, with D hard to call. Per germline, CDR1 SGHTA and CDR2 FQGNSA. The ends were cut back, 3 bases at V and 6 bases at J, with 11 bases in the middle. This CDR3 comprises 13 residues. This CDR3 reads CASSFRETNGYTF. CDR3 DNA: TGTGCCAGCAGCTTTAGGGAGACTAATGGCTACACCTTC.

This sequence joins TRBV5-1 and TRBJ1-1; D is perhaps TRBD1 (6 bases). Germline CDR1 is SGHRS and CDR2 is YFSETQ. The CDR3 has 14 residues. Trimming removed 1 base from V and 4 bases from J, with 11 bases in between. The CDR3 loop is CASSLYTQGTEAFF. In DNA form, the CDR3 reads TGCGCCAGCAGCTTGTACACACAGGGCACTGAAGCTTTCTTT.

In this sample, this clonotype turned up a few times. The CDR3 coding sequence is TGCAGTGCCCACCGCGGACAGCCTACTCAGCCCCAGCATTTT. This translates into CSAHRGQPTQPQHF. The chain joins TRBV20-1 to TRBJ1-5; tentatively, D is TRBD1 (6 bases). Trimming removed 6 bases at V and 6 bases at J, with 18 bases between. The CDR3 is made up of 14 amino acids. Germline values: CDR1 DFQATT, CDR2 SNEGSKA (reference sequence).

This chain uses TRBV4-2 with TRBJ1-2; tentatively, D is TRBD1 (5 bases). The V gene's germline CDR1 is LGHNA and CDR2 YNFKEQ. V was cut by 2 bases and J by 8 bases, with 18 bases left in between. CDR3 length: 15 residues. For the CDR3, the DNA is TGTGCCAGCAGCCAACTTACCGGGACGGCGTTGGGCTACACCTTC. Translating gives CASSQLTGTALGYTF.

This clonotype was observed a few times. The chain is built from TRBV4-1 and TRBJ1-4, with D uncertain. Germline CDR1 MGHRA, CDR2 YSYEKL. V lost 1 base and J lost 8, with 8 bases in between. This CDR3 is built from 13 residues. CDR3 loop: CASSQVLDEKLFF. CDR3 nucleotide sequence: TGCGCCAGCAGCCAAGTTTTGGACGAAAAACTGTTTTTT.

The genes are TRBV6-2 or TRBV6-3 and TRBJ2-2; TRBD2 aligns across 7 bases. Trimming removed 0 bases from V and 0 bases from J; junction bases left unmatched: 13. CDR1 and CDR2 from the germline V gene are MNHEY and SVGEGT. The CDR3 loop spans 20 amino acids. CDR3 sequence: CASSYSGPTGTTSNTGELFF. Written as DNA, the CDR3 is TGTGCCAGCAGTTACTCGGGGCCTACCGGGACTACGTCGAACACCGGGGAGCTGTTTTTT.

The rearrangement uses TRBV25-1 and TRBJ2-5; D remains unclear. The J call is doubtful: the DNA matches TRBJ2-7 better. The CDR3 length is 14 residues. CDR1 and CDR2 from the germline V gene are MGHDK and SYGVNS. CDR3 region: CASSEEGYPYEQYF. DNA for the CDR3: TGTGCCAGCAGTGAAGAAGGGTACCCCTACGAGCAGTACTTC.

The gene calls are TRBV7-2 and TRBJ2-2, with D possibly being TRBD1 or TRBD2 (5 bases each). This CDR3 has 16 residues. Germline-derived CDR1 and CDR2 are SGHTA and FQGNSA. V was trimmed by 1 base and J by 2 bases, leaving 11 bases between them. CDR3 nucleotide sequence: TGTGCCAGCAGCTTAGTGAGGGGCCTTAACACCGGGGAGCTGTTTTTT. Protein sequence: CASSLVRGLNTGELFF.

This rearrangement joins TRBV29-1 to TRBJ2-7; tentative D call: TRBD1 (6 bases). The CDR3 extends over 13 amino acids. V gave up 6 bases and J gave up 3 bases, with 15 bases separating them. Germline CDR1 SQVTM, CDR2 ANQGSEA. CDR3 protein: CSVGRQENYEQYF. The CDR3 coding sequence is TGCAGCGTCGGACGACAGGAGAACTACGAGCAGTACTTC.

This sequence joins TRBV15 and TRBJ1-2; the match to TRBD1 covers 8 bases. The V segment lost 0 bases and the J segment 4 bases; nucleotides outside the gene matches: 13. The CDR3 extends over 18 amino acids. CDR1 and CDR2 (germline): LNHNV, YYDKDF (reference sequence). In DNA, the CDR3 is TGTGCCACCAGCAGAGATGTGGCAGGGGGCGGAAACTTCTATGGCTACACCTTC. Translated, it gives CATSRDVAGGGNFYGYTF.

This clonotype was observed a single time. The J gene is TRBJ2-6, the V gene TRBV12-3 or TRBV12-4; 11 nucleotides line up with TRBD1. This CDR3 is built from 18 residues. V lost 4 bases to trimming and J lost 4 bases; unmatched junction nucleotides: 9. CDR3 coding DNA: TGTGCCAGCAGTTCAATAGGACAGGGGGCGGGCGGGGCCAACGTCCTGACTTTC. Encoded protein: CASSSIGQGAGGANVLTF.

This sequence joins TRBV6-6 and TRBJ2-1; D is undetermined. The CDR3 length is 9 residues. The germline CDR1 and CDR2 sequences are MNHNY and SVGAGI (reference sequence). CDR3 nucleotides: TGTGCTCTATACAATGAGCAGTTCTTC. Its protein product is CALYNEQFF.

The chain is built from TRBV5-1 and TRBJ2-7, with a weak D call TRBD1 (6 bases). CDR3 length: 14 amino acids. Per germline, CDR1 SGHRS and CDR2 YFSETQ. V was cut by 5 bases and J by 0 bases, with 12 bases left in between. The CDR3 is CASSLTGYSYEQYF. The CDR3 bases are TGCGCCAGCAGTCTTACAGGGTACTCCTACGAGCAGTACTTC.

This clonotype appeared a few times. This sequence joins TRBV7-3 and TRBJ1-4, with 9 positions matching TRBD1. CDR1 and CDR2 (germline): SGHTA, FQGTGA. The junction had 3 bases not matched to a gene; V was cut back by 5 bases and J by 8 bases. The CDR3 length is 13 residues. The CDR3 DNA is TGTGCCAGCAGCGTGACAGGGGGGGAAAAACTGTTTTTT. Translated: CASSVTGGEKLFF.

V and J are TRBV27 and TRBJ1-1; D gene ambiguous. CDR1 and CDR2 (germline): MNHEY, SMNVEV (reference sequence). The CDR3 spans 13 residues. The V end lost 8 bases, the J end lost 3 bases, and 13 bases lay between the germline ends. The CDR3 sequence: CASGRGSYTEAFF. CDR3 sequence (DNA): TGTGCCAGCGGGCGAGGAAGCTACACTGAAGCTTTCTTT.

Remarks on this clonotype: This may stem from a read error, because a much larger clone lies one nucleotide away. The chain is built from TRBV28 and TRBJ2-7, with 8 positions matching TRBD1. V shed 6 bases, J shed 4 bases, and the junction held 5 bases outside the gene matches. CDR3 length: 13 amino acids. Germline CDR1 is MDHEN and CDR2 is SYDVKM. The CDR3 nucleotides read TGTGCCAGCAGCTCGGGACAGGAGTACGAGCAGTACTTC. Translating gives CASSSGQEYEQYF.